A selection of T cell receptor beta chains follows, all from one sample in a study of CD8+CD57+ T cells in acquired aplastic anemia. A single record per CDR3 protein comes from TCRdb applying MiXCR to the reads. The repertoire holds 110,000 or so distinct CDR3 sequences, with under 60% as singletons. What was sequenced was sorted CD4+, CD8+, or CD8+CD57+ T cells (not recorded which) from PBMCs. These receptors came from a human donor with aplastic anemia. Each CDR3 is given with its conserved first and last residue. Each record gives: D gene, J gene, clone size, V gene, CDR3 protein, CDR3 DNA. A D gene is named only where the DNA matches it firmly. Size is stated for part of the rows, as once, few or many counts, or as a class when the clone is expanded.

TRBD2,TRBJ2-7,NA,TRBV14,CASSLAGGPLEQYF,TGTGCCAGCAGTCTAGCGGGGGGACCGTTAGAGCAGTACTTC
TRBD1,TRBJ1-2,NA,TRBV4-2,CASSQGDRGLGYGYTF,TGTGCCAGCAGCCAAGGGGACAGGGGGCTGGGCTATGGCTACACCTTC
NA,TRBJ2-7,NA,TRBV13,CASSIDGAYEQYF,TGTGCCAGCAGCATCGACGGAGCCTACGAGCAGTACTTC
NA,TRBJ1-6,NA,TRBV9,CASSPNYPGSPLHF,TGTGCCAGCAGCCCGAATTACCCAGGTTCACCCCTCCACTTT
TRBD1,TRBJ2-2,NA,TRBV7-9,CASSTGGDTGELFF,TGTGCCAGCAGCACAGGGGGCGACACCGGGGAGCTGTTTTTT
NA,TRBJ2-3,NA,TRBV15,CATSPTRVPTDTQYF,TGTGCCACCAGCCCAACGCGGGTACCCACAGATACGCAGTATTTT
TRBD1,TRBJ2-5,NA,TRBV12-3/TRBV12-4,CASSATGQSYQETQYF,TGTGCCAGCAGTGCTACGGGACAGTCGTACCAAGAGACCCAGTACTTC
NA,TRBJ1-2,many,TRBV11-1,CASRPAAGILNYGYTF,TGTGCCAGCAGACCAGCCGCAGGGATACTCAACTATGGCTACACCTTC
NA,TRBJ2-3,NA,TRBV11-1,CASSLIRRGHTDTQYF,TGTGCCAGCAGCTTAATACGGAGGGGGCACACAGATACGCAGTATTTT
NA,TRBJ2-1,NA,TRBV7-2,CASSLVRDNEQFF,TGTGCCAGCAGCTTAGTTAGGGACAATGAGCAGTTCTTC